The present TCR beta chain was sequenced within a study of Ad26.COV2.S vaccination and SARS-CoV-2 variants. Study context: Participants got Ad26.COV2.S intramuscularly, once or twice 56 days apart.

The data were produced by immunoSEQ multiplex PCR, yet TCRdb's version contains in-frame clones alone and is incomplete. Among about 250,000 clones listed, roughly nine tenths were seen once. Losses at the gene ends were 0 bases for V and 5 bases for J; bases not matched to a gene: 2. The CDR3 is 15 residues long. Germline lookup yields CDR1 MRHNA and CDR2 SNTAGT. Described treatment: some 20 received Ad26.COV2.S at low or high dose, single or two shots; 5 received placebo; per-sample allocation not given. Sampling happened 63 days after the first vaccine or placebo injection. Participants' vaccine, an Ad26 vector, delivered Wuhan-strain SARS-CoV-2 spike. Notes on this clone: Its cognate antigen is unknown.

Whole-study results and caveats: While placebo recipients had lower spike-specific TCR breadth, vaccine recipients had more. Total T cell responses were possibly underestimated by TCR breadth and depth analyses.

This TCR derives from a person between 18 and 65 years old who received the Ad26.COV2.S COVID-19 vaccine or a placebo. The chain uses TRBV6-4 and TRBJ2-1, with 9 nucleotides matching TRBD2. Sequencing used peripheral blood, obtained in a trial of Ad26.COV2.S vaccine versus placebo. The CDR3 nucleotides are TGTGCCAGCAGTGACTCGCGGGGGGGCCACAATGAGCAGTTCTTC. Amino acids: CASSDSRGGHNEQFF.